Listed here is a single T cell receptor beta chain. This receptor's antigen is unknown. Base quality data are lacking; no much larger clone is found one base away. The sample belongs to a study of blood T cell repertoires in COVID-19 (dated by TCRdb to the early 2020s). Context from the whole study: The collaborator samples originated in the United States, Italy and Spain and spanned the acute and convalescent phases of COVID-19. Where HLA class I and class II types were available, the types were taken from metadata supplied by the sample provider, not from assay-based typing. The prospective study material was composed of cDNA or gDNA derived from T cells, B-cell-depleted T cells, or PBMCs. Subjects who had been exposed to COVID-19, were actively infected with it, or had recovered from it provided the deeply sampled blood TCRbeta repertoires that made up the dataset. The samples were drawn from two sources: the first 160 participants of the ongoing ImmuneRACE study, and 1,000 to 1,500 subjects contributed by 6 global collaborators. Sample metadata almost always included a de-identified subject ID, COVID-19 status, age in years and sex. A freely available public database, intended as a resource for researchers studying the immune response to SARS-CoV-2, is where the repertoires were released. What the authors observed across the whole study: The quantity of clinical and demographic metadata differed by source and by participant and was supplied without curation.

CDR1 and CDR2 were assigned from the germline V gene as MGHDK and SYGVNS. The CDR3 numbers 16 residues from cysteine through phenylalanine. The entry retains the CDR3 DNA only, 48 bases that are in frame from base 1. V is shortened by 1 base, J by 0 bases, and the region joining them spans 9 bases. Each collaborating institution followed its own protocols to collect whole blood in K2EDTA tubes. Collaborator samples were shipped for TCRbeta analysis as frozen whole blood, isolated PBMCs, or DNA extracted from either sample type. TCRbeta CDR3 regions were amplified from genomic DNA by means of the immunoSEQ Assay, a bias-controlled multiplex PCR. In the authors' own workflow: Nucleated cell counts per sample were estimated from amplification of reference gene primers within the assay. To quantify the absolute abundance of each unique TCRbeta CDR3 rearrangement, sequence reads were collapsed and filtered. For each sample, productive Simpson clonality was calculated by taking the square root of Simpson's diversity index across productive rearrangements. Imported from immuneACCESS, the table was reduced by TCRdb to in-frame sequences with V and J called. These copies leave out some clones; in studies compared against another copy, an unresolved V gene accounts for under half, and the cause of the remainder is not known. V, J and clone size are taken as reported in that table, and D and trimming were inferred from the DNA itself. For this sample there are 40,000 to 60,000 clones; around 65% appear just once. The top ten hold 8.5% to 9% of the sample.

This clonotype was sampled from a woman between 65 and 79 years old with acute or convalescent COVID-19. The chain uses TRBV25-1 and TRBJ2-2; the D gene cannot be named for sure. Sequencing was done on a sample of peripheral blood. The CDR3 in this case is CASSEWADSNTGELFF. In nucleotides, the sequence is TGTGCCAGCAGTGAATGGGCAGATTCGAACACCGGGGAGCTGTTTTTT.